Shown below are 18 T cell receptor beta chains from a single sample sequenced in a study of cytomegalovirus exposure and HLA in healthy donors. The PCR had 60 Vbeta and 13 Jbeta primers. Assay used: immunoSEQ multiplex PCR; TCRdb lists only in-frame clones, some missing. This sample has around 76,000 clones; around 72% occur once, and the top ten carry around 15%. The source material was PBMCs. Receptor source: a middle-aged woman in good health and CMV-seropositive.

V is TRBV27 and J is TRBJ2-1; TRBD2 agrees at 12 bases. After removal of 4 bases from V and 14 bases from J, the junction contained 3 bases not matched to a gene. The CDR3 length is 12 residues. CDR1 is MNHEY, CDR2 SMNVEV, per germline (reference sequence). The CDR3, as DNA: TGTGCCAGCAGTTCTAGCGGGAGGGCTGAGTTCTTC. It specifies CASSSSGRAEFF.

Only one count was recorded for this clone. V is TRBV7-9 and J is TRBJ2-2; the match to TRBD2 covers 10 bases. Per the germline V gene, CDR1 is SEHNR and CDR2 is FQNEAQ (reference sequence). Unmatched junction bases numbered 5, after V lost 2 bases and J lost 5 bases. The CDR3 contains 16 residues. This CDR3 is CASSLLGTSATGELFF. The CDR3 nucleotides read TGTGCCAGCAGCTTATTAGGGACTAGCGCAACCGGGGAGCTGTTTTTT.

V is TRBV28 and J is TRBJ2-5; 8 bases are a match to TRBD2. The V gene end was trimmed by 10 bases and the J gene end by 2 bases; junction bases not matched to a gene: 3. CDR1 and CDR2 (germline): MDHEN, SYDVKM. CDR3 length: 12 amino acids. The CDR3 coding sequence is TGTGCCACCACTAGCGGTCAAGAGACCCAGTACTTC. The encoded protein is CATTSGQETQYF. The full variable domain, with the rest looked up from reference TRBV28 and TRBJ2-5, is DVKVTQSSRYLVKRTGEKVFLECVQDMDHENMFWYRQDPGLGLRLIYFSYDVKMKEKGDIPEGYSVSREKKERFSLILESASTNQTSMYLCATTSGQETQYFGPGTRLLVL.

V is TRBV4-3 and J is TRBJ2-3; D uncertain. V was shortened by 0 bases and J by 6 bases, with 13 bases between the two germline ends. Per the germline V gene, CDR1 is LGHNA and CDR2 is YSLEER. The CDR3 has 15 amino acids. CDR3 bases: TGCGCCAGCAGCCAAGATATAGCTACTCGGGATACGCAGTATTTT. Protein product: CASSQDIATRDTQYF.

The CDR3 here is CASSLEASGSREQFF. The CDR3 region has the DNA TGTGCCAGCAGCTTAGAGGCTAGCGGGAGCCGCGAGCAGTTCTTC. V usage is TRBV7-9 and J usage is TRBJ2-1; 10 bases are a match to TRBD2. Unmatched junction bases numbered 7, after V lost 1 base and J lost 10 bases. The CDR3 consists of 15 residues. Germline assignment: CDR1 SEHNR and CDR2 FQNEAQ (reference sequence).

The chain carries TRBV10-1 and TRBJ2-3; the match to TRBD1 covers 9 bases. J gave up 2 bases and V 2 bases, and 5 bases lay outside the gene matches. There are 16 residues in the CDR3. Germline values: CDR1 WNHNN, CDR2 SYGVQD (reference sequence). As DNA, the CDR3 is TGCGCCAGCAGTGAGCTTGGGACAGGGAACACAGATACGCAGTATTTT. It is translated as CASSELGTGNTDTQYF.

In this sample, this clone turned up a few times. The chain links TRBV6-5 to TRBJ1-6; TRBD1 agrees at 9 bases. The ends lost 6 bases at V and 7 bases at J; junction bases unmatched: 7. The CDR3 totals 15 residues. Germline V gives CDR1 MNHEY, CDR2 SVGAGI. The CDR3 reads CASRRRDRDNSPLHF. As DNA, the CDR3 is TGTGCCAGCAGGCGCCGGGACAGGGACAATTCACCCCTCCACTTT.

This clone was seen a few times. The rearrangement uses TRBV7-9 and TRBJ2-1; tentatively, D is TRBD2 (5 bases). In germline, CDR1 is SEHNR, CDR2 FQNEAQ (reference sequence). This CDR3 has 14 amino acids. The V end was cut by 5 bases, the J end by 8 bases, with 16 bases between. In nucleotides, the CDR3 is TGTGCCAGCAGCACCTGGGCCAGCGGTGATGAGCAGTTCTTC. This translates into CASSTWASGDEQFF.

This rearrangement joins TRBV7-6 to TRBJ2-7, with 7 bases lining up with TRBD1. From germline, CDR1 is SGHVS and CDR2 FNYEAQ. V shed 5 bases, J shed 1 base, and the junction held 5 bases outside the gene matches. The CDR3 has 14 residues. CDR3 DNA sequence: TGTGCCAGCAGCGCCGAGGGACAGTCCTACGAGCAGTACTTC. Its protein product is CASSAEGQSYEQYF. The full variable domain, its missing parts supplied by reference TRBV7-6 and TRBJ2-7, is GAGVSQSPRYKVTKRGQDVALRCDPISGHVSLYWYRQALGQGPEFLTYFNYEAQQDKSGLPNDRFSAERPEGSISTLTIQRTEQRDSAMYRCASSAEGQSYEQYFGPGTRLTVT.

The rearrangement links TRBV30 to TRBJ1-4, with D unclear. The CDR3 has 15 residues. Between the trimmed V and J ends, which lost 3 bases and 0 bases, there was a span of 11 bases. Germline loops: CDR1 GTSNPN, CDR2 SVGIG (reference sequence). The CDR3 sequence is CAWRRSTATNEKLFF. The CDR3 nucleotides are TGTGCCTGGAGGAGGTCCACCGCAACTAATGAAAAACTGTTTTTT.

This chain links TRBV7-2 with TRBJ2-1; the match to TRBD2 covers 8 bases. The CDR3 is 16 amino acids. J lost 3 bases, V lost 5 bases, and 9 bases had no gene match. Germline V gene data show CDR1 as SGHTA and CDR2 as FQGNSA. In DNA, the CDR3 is TGTGCCAGCAGCAGACAGCTTAGCGGGATCTACAATGAGCAGTTCTTC. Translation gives CASSRQLSGIYNEQFF.

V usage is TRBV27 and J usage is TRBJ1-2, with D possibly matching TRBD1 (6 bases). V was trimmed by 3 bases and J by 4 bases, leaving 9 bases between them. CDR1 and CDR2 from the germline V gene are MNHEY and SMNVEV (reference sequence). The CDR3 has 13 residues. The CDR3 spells CASSFDRTYGYTF. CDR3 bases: TGTGCCAGCAGTTTTGACAGGACCTATGGCTACACCTTC.

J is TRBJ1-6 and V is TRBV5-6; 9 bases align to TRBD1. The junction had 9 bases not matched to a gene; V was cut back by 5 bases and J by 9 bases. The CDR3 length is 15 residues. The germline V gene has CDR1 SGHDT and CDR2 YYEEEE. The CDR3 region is CASRRYRGLGSPLHF. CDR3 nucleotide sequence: TGTGCCAGCAGGCGGTACAGGGGGCTTGGTTCACCCCTCCACTTT.

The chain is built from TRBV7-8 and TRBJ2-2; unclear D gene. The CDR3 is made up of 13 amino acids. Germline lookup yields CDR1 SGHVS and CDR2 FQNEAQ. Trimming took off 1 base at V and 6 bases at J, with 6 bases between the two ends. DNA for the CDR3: TGTGCCAGCAGCTTAGTAGGAGCCGGGGAGCTGTTTTTT. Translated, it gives CASSLVGAGELFF. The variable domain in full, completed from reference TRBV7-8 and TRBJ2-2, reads GAGVSQSPRYKVAKRGQDVALRCDPISGHVSLFWYQQALGQGPEFLTYFQNEAQLDKSGLPSDRFFAERPEGSVSTLKIQRTQQEDSAVYLCASSLVGAGELFFGEGSRLTVL.

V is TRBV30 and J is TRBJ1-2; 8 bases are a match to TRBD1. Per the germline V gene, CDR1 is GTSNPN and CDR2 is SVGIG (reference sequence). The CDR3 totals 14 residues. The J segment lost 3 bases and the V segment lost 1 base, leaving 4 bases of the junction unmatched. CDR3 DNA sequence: TGTGCCTGGAGTGCAGGGGGCCTCGACTATGGCTACACCTTC. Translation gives CAWSAGGLDYGYTF.

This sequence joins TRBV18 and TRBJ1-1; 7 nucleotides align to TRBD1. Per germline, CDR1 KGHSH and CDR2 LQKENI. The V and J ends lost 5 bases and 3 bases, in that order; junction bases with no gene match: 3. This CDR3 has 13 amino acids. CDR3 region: CASSDTGDTEAFF. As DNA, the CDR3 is TGTGCCAGCTCAGATACAGGGGACACTGAAGCTTTCTTT.

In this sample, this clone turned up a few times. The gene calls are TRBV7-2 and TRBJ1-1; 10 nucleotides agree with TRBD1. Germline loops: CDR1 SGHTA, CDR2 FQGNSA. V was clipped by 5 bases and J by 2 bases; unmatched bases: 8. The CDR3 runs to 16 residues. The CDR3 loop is CASSRDRGRVNTEAFF. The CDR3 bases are TGTGCCAGCAGCCGGGACAGGGGACGAGTTAACACTGAAGCTTTCTTT.

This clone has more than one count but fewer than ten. The CDR3 DNA sequence: TGCGCCACATCACCGGGATCAAACACTGAAGCTTTCTTT. It yields the protein CATSPGSNTEAFF. V usage is TRBV4-1 and J usage is TRBJ1-1; the D is unclear. V was trimmed by 10 bases and J by 2 bases, leaving 14 bases between them. The CDR3 is 13 residues long. The germline V gene has CDR1 MGHRA and CDR2 YSYEKL.